Below, 14 T cell receptor beta chains from the same sample are listed, as sequenced in a study of blood T cell repertoires in COVID-19. Data came from immunoSEQ multiplex PCR; TCRdb stores just in-frame clones and leaves some out. The sample has approximately 150,000 clones, about 83% seen once. The sample taken for sequencing was peripheral blood. All receptors derive from a man in his 70s who had recovered from COVID-19.

Note on this clone: This sample includes further DNA sequences coding for the same CDR3. The chain links TRBV5-1 to TRBJ2-2; 11 bases align to TRBD1. J gave up 5 bases and V 2 bases, and 5 bases lay outside the gene matches. Germline V CDR1 and CDR2: SGHRS, YFSETQ. This CDR3 comprises 16 residues. In DNA, the CDR3 is TGCGCCAGCAGCTTCGGACAGGGGGCTCGAACCGGGGAGCTGTTTTTT. Amino acids: CASSFGQGARTGELFF.

The gene calls are TRBV5-4 and TRBJ2-2; TRBD1 aligns across 10 bases. V shed 0 bases, J shed 6 bases, and the junction held 5 bases outside the gene matches. The CDR3 consists of 16 residues. Per the germline V gene, CDR1 is SGHNT and CDR2 is YYREEE (reference sequence). CDR3 bases: TGTGCCAGCAGCTTGGGAGGACAGGGGGACGCCGGGGAGCTGTTTTTT. This gives the protein CASSLGGQGDAGELFF.

The rearrangement links TRBV24-1 to TRBJ2-2; no clear D gene. Germline V CDR1 and CDR2: KGHDR, SFDVKD. Trimming left V 0 bases short and J 7 bases short, with 11 bases between. The CDR3 covers 15 residues. The CDR3 DNA sequence: TGTGCCACCAGTGATTTGCTCCCACTTGACGGGGAGCTGTTTTTT. Its protein product is CATSDLLPLDGELFF.

The CDR3 region is CASRVEGTYNEQFF. The CDR3 DNA sequence: TGTGCCAGTAGAGTGGAGGGCACCTACAATGAGCAGTTCTTC. V is TRBV19 and J is TRBJ2-1, with D possibly TRBD2 on 6 matching bases. In germline, CDR1 is LNHDA, CDR2 SQIVND (reference sequence). With 6 bases removed from V and 2 bases from J, the gap between germline ends came to 11 bases. CDR3 length: 14 amino acids. Supplemented by reference TRBV19 and TRBJ2-1, the full variable domain reads DGGITQSPKYLFRKEGQNVTLSCEQNLNHDAMYWYRQDPGQGLRLIYYSQIVNDFQKGDIAEGYSVSREKKESFPLTVTSAQKNPTAFYLCASRVEGTYNEQFFGPGTRLTVL.

V usage is TRBV6-4 and J usage is TRBJ1-2, with unresolved D. With 0 bases removed from V and 2 bases from J, the gap between germline ends came to 13 bases. The CDR3 length is 16 residues. Germline loops: CDR1 MRHNA, CDR2 SNTAGT. CDR3: CASSDSLIVTNYGYTF. The CDR3 region has the DNA TGTGCCAGCAGTGACTCGTTAATAGTAACCAACTATGGCTACACCTTC.

This chain links TRBV3-1 (or the pseudogene TRBV3-2) with TRBJ2-1, with 8 bases that match TRBD2. The CDR3 consists of 16 residues. Unmatched junction bases numbered 8, after V lost 1 base and J lost 6 bases. Germline V gene sequence: CDR1 LGHDT, CDR2 YNNKEL (reference sequence). CDR3 in amino acids: CASSQASGGGSNEQFF. The CDR3 DNA reads TGTGCCAGCAGCCAAGCGTCGGGAGGGGGGTCCAATGAGCAGTTCTTC.

This clone was recorded only once. V usage is TRBV6-6 and J usage is TRBJ2-7; D remains ambiguous. V lost 1 base to trimming and J lost 2 bases, with 6 bases between them. Germline V lookup: CDR1 MNHNY, CDR2 SVGAGI (reference sequence). The CDR3 is made up of 13 amino acids. CDR3 coding DNA: TGTGCCAGCAGTTACTACCAGACCTACGAGCAGTACTTC. Translation: CASSYYQTYEQYF.

The gene calls are TRBV28 and TRBJ1-4, with TRBD1 matching 10 bases. CDR3 length: 16 amino acids. V shed 8 bases and J 3 bases; nucleotides not matched to a gene: 9. Germline CDR1 and CDR2: MDHEN and SYDVKM. The DNA for the CDR3 is TGTGCCAGCCTGACAGGGGGCGTATATCCTAATGAAAAACTGTTTTTT. Translation gives CASLTGGVYPNEKLFF.

The CDR3 sequence: CASMGGQHNQPQHF. The CDR3 DNA is TGTGCCAGCATGGGGGGACAGCACAATCAGCCCCAGCATTTT. The V gene is TRBV2, the J gene TRBJ1-5, with 7 bases identical to TRBD1. The CDR3 covers 14 residues. Germline CDR1 SNHLY, CDR2 FYNNEI. V lost 7 bases, J lost 3 bases, and 6 bases stayed unmatched. Filled out from reference TRBV2 and TRBJ1-5, the complete variable domain reads EPEVTQTPSHQVTQMGQEVILRCVPISNHLYFYWYRQILGQKVEFLVSFYNNEISEKSEIFDDQFSVERPDGSNFTLKIRSTKLEDSAMYFCASMGGQHNQPQHFGDGTRLSIL.

The chain links TRBV9 to TRBJ2-2; 8 bases line up with TRBD1. Germline assignment: CDR1 SGDLS and CDR2 YYNGEE. V shed 3 bases and J 5 bases; nucleotides not matched to a gene: 6. CDR3 length: 15 amino acids. This chain's CDR3 is CASSEGTGWTGELFF. The CDR3 nucleotides are TGTGCCAGCAGCGAGGGGACAGGTTGGACCGGGGAGCTGTTTTTT. Drawing the rest from reference TRBV9 and TRBJ2-2, the complete variable domain is DSGVTQTPKHLITATGQRVTLRCSPRSGDLSVYWYQQSLDQGLQFLIQYYNGEERAKGNILERFSAQQFPDLHSELNLSSLELGDSALYFCASSEGTGWTGELFFGEGSRLTVL.

The chain links TRBV3-1 (or the pseudogene TRBV3-2) to TRBJ2-7; 7 nucleotides agree with TRBD2. V trimming: 5 bases; J trimming: 1 base; junction bases outside the gene matches: 11. From germline, CDR1 is LGHDT and CDR2 YNNKEL (reference sequence). The CDR3 covers 16 residues. The CDR3 nucleotides read TGTGCCAGCAGCTCAGGAGGGGCGGGAGCTTCCTACGAGCAGTACTTC. It is translated as CASSSGGAGASYEQYF.

The chain recombines TRBV7-9 with TRBJ2-2, with D perhaps TRBD2 (6 bases). Trimming pared 5 bases from V and 0 bases from J, leaving 10 bases between. There are 15 residues in the CDR3. Per the germline V gene, CDR1 is SEHNR and CDR2 is FQNEAQ (reference sequence). Here the CDR3 reads CASSRGTANTGELFF. Here the CDR3 DNA reads TGTGCCAGCAGCCGCGGGACCGCGAACACCGGGGAGCTGTTTTTT.

The chain joins TRBV23-1 to TRBJ1-2; 11 nucleotides match TRBD1. Being an ORF, TRBV23-1 has a function that is uncertain. The ends lost 0 bases at V and 0 bases at J; junction bases unmatched: 3. The CDR3 covers 17 residues. CDR3 residues: CASSQSGQGATNYGYTF. The CDR3 DNA reads as TGCGCCAGCAGTCAATCTGGACAGGGGGCGACTAACTATGGCTACACCTTC.

In this sample, this clone turned up once. This chain uses TRBV4-3 with TRBJ2-3; 7 bases map to TRBD2. The germline CDR1 and CDR2 sequences are LGHNA and YSLEER. CDR3 length: 20 residues. V was clipped by 0 bases and J by 2 bases; unmatched bases: 17. The CDR3 DNA sequence: TGCGCCAGCAGCCAAGATCTAAATATTGGGACTAACACGAACACAGATACGCAGTATTTT. Protein: CASSQDLNIGTNTNTDTQYF.